The clone carrying this TCR beta chain was counted between two and nine times. Its antigen remains unknown. V gave up 0 bases and J gave up 5 bases; unmatched junction bases: 4. Germline-derived CDR1 and CDR2 are MNHEY and SVGAGI. This CDR3 has 15 amino acids. PCR primers comprised 60 Vbeta and 13 Jbeta primers. The method was immunoSEQ multiplex PCR; TCRdb's version includes in-frame clones alone and lacks a portion of them. The sample records about 110,000 clones, around 82% being singletons. The data originate from a study of cytomegalovirus exposure and HLA in healthy donors. Study-level background: Genetic ancestry analysis placed around 76% of the 398 donors that were genotyped in the Caucasian-associated cluster.

Study-wide points: Data from an earlier analysis indicated that most TCR beta V segments were productive either about 90% or about 30% of the time.

The V gene is TRBV6-5, the J gene TRBJ1-1, with 9 bases matching TRBD1. Sequenced input: PBMCs. This TCR was sampled from a man aged 45-65 years in good health and CMV-seronegative. CDR3 amino acids: CASSYSRTGETEAFF. The CDR3 DNA sequence: TGTGCCAGCAGTTACTCAAGGACAGGGGAGACTGAAGCTTTCTTT.